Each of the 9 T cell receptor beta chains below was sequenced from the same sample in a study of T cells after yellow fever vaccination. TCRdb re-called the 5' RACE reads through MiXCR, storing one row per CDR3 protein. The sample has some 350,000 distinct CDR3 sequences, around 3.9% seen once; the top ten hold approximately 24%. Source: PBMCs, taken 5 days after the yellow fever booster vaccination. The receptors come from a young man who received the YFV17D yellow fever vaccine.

The CDR3 coding sequence is TGTGCCAGCAGCTTAAACCCCCGGACCACAGATACGCAGTATTTT. Encoded protein: CASSLNPRTTDTQYF. J is TRBJ2-3 and V is TRBV7-2; D gene uncertain. The V gene's germline CDR1 is SGHTA and CDR2 FQGNSA. The CDR3 extends over 15 amino acids. V was shortened by 2 bases and J by 2 bases, with 11 bases between the two germline ends.

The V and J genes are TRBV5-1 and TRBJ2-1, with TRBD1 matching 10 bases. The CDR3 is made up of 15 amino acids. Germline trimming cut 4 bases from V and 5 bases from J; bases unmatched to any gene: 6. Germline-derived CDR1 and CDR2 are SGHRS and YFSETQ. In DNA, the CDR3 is TGCGCCAGCAGCGAGGACAGGGGGTTAGACAATGAGCAGTTCTTC. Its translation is CASSEDRGLDNEQFF. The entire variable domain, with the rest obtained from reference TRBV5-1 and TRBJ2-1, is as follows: KAGVTQTPRYLIKTRGQQVTLSCSPISGHRSVSWYQQTPGQGLQFLFEYFSETQRNKGNFPGRFSGRQFSNSRSEMNVSTLELGDSALYLCASSEDRGLDNEQFFGPGTRLTVL.

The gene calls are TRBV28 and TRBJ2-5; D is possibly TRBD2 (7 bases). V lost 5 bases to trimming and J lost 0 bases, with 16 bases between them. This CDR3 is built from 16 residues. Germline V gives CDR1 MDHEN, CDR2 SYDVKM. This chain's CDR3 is CASSLKGGEYQETQYF. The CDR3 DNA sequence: TGTGCCAGCAGTCTAAAGGGGGGGGAATACCAAGAGACCCAGTACTTC.

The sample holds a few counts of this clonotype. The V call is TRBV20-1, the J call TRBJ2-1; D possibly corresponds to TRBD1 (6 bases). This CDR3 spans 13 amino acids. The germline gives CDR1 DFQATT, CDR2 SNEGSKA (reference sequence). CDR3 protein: CSVDRLSYNEQFF. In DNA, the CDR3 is TGCAGCGTCGACAGGCTGTCCTACAATGAGCAGTTCTTC.

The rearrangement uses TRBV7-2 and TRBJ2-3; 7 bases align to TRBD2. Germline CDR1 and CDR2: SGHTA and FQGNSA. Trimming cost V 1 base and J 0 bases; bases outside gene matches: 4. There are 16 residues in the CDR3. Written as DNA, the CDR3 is TGTGCCAGCAGCTTAGTGGCTAGCGGAAGCACAGATACGCAGTATTTT. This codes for CASSLVASGSTDTQYF. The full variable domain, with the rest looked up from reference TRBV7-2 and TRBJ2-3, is GAGVSQSPSNKVTEKGKDVELRCDPISGHTALYWYRQSLGQGLEFLIYFQGNSAPDKSGLPSDRFSAERTGGSVSTLTIQRTQQEDSAVYLCASSLVASGSTDTQYFGPGTRLTVL.

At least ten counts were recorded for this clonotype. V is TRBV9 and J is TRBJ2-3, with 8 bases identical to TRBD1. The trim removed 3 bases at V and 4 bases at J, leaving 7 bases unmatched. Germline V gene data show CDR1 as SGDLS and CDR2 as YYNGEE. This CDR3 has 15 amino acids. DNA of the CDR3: TGTGCCAGCAGCGCCATCAGGGGGCTTTCAGATACGCAGTATTTT. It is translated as CASSAIRGLSDTQYF.

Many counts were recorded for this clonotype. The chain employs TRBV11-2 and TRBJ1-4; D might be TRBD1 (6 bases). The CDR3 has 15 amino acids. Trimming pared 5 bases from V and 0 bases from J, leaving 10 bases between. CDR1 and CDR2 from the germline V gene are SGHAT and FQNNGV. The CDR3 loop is CASSGGGPTNEKLFF. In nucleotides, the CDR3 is TGTGCCAGCAGCGGAGGGGGTCCAACTAATGAAAAACTGTTTTTT.

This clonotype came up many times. This CDR3 reads CASSLPVPGLAGGAFSYNEQFF. The CDR3, as DNA: TGTGCCAGCAGCTTACCCGTTCCCGGGCTAGCGGGGGGTGCTTTCTCCTACAATGAGCAGTTCTTC. The chain recombines TRBV7-8 with TRBJ2-1; 11 nucleotides align to TRBD2. The CDR3 runs 22 residues. The V gene's germline CDR1 is SGHVS and CDR2 FQNEAQ. The junction had 18 bases not matched to a gene; V was cut back by 2 bases and J by 0 bases.

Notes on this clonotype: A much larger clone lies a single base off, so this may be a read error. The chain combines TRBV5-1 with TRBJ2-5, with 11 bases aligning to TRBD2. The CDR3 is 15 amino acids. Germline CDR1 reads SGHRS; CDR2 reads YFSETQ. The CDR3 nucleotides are TGCGCCAGAAGCTTGCCACTAGCGGGGGAAGAGACCCAGTACTTC. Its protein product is CARSLPLAGEETQYF.